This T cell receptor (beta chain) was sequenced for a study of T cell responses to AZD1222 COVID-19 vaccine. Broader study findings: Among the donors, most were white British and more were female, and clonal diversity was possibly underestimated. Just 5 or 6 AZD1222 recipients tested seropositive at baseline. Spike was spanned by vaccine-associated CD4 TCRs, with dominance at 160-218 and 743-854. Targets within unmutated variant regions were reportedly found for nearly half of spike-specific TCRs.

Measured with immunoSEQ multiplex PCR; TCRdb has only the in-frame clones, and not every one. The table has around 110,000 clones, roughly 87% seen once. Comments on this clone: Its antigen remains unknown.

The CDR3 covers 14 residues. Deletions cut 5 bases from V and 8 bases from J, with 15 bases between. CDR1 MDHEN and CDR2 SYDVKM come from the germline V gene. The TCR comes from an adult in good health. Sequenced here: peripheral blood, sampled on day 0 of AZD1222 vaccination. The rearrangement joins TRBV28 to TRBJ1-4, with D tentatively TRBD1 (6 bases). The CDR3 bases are TGTGCCAGCAGTGATAACAGGGTAAACGAAAAACTGTTTTTT. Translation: CASSDNRVNEKLFF.